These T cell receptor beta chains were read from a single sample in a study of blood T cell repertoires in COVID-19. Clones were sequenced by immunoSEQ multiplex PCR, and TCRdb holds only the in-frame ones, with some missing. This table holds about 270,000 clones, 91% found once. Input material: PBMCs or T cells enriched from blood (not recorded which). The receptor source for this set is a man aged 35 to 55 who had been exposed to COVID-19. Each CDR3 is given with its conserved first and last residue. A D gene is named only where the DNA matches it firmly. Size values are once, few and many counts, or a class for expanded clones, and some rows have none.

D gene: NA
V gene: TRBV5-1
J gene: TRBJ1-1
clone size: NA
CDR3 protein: CASSLEVGVNTEAFF
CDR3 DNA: TGCGCCAGCAGCTTGGAGGTAGGGGTGAACACTGAAGCTTTCTTT

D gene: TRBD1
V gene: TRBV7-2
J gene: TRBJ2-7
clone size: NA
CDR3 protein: CASSFGTGLLYEQYF
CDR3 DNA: TGTGCCAGCAGCTTTGGGACAGGGCTACTCTACGAGCAGTACTTC

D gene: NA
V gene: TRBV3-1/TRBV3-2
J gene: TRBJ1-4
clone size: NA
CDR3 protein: CASSSRVSTGDEKLFF
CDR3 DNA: TGTGCCAGCAGCTCTCGGGTCTCGACGGGGGATGAAAAACTGTTTTTT

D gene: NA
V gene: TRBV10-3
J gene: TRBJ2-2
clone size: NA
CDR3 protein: CAISERQTGNTGELFF
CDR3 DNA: TGTGCCATCAGTGAACGGCAAACGGGGAACACCGGGGAGCTGTTTTTT

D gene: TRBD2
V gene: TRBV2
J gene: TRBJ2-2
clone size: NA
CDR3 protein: CASTPGGGKTGELFF
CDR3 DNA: TGTGCCAGCACCCCTGGGGGAGGGAAGACCGGGGAGCTGTTTTTT

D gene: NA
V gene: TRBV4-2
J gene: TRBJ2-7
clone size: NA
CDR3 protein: CASSQVSEYEQYF
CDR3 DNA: TGTGCCAGCAGCCAAGTTTCCGAGTACGAGCAGTACTTC

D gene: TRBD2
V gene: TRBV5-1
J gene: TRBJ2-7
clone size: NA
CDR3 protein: CASSLSFSGEGAGSYEQYF
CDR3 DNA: TGCGCCAGCAGCTTGTCCTTCTCCGGGGAGGGAGCTGGGTCCTACGAGCAGTACTTC

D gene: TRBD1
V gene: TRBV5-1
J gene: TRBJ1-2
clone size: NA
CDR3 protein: CASSSGVGLDRVGGYTF
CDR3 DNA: TGCGCCAGCAGCTCAGGAGTCGGACTTGACAGGGTTGGTGGCTACACCTTC

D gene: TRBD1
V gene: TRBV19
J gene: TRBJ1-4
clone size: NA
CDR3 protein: CASNPGTATNEKLFF
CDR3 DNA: TGTGCCAGTAACCCCGGGACAGCAACTAATGAAAAACTGTTTTTT

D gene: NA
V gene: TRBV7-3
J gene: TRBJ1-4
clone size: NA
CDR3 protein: CASNNGTTNEKLFF
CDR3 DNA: TGTGCCAGCAACAACGGGACAACTAATGAAAAACTGTTTTTT

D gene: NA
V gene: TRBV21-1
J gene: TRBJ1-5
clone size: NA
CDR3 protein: CASIWTDQPQHF
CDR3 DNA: TGTGCCAGCATCTGGACTGATCAGCCCCAGCATTTT

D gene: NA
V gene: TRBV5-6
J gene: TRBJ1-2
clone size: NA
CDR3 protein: CASSRRSNYGYTF
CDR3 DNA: TGTGCCAGCAGCCGGAGATCTAACTATGGCTACACCTTC

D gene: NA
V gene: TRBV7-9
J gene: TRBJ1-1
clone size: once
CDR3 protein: CASSLTGPEAFF
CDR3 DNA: TGTGCCAGCAGCTTGACAGGTCCTGAAGCTTTCTTT

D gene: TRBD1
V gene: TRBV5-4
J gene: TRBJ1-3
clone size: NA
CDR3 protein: CASSLEGQLWSGNTIYF
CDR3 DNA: TGTGCCAGCAGCTTGGAGGGACAGCTTTGGTCTGGAAACACCATATATTTT

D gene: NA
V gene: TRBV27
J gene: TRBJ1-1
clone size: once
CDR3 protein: CASSSSVNTEAFF
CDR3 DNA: TGTGCCAGCAGTTCCTCAGTGAACACTGAAGCTTTCTTT

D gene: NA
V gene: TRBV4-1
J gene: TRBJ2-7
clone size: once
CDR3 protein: CASSQSNFPSSYEQYF
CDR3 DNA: TGCGCCAGCAGCCAAAGTAACTTCCCGAGCTCCTACGAGCAGTACTTC

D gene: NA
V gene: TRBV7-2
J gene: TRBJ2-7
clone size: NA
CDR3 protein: CASSLVATTYEQYF
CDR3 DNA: TGTGCCAGCAGCTTAGTCGCCACAACCTACGAGCAGTACTTC

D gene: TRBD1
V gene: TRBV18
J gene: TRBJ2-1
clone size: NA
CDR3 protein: CASSGTGGYSYNEQFF
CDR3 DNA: TGTGCCAGCTCAGGGACAGGGGGCTACTCCTACAATGAGCAGTTCTTC

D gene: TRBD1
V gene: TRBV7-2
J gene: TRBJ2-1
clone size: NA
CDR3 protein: CASRGWQGAQGLSYNEQFF
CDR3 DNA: TGTGCCAGCAGGGGCTGGCAGGGGGCGCAAGGTCTTTCCTACAATGAGCAGTTCTTC

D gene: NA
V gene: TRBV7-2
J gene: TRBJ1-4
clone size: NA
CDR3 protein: CASSLYGTGGLDEKLFF
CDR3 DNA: TGTGCCAGCAGCTTATATGGGACGGGGGGTTTAGACGAAAAACTGTTTTTT

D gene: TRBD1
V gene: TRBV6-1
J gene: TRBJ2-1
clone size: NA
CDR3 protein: CASSEGSGGVWEQFF
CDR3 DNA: TGTGCCAGCAGTGAAGGGTCAGGGGGAGTGTGGGAGCAGTTCTTC

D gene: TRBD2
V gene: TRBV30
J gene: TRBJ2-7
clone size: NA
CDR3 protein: CAWSVLAGVLGEQYF
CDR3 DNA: TGTGCCTGGAGTGTTCTAGCGGGAGTACTGGGCGAGCAGTACTTC

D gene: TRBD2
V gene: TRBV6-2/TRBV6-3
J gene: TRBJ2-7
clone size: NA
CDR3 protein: CASSLRLAGVVSYEQYF
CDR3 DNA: TGTGCCAGCAGTCTTCGACTAGCGGGAGTGGTTTCCTACGAGCAGTACTTC

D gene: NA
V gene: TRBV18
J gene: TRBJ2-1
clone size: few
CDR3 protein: CASSFRAGQNNEQFF
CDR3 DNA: TGTGCCAGCTCATTCAGGGCCGGGCAAAACAATGAGCAGTTCTTC

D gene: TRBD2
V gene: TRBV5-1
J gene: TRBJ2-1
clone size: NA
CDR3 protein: CASSLENGREVHEQFF
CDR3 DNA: TGCGCCAGCAGCTTGGAGAACGGCCGGGAGGTCCATGAGCAGTTCTTC

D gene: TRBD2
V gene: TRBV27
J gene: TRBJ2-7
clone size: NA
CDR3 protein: CASSPLRLAGVYEQYF
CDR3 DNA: TGTGCCAGCAGTCCACTCCGACTAGCGGGAGTTTACGAGCAGTACTTC

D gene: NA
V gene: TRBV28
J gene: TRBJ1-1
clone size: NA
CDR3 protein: CASSLMASEAFF
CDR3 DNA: TGTGCCAGCAGTTTAATGGCCTCTGAAGCTTTCTTT

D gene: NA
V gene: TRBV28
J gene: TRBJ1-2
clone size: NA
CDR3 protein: CASSLVVKAGYTF
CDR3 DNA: TGTGCCAGCAGCCTCGTCGTGAAGGCAGGGTACACCTTC

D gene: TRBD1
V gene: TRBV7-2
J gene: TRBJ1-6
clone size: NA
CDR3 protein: CASSLAGQRFSPLHF
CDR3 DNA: TGTGCCAGCAGCTTAGCGGGACAGAGGTTCTCACCCCTCCACTTT

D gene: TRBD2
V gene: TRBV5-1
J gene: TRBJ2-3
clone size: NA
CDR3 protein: CASSLRSGGGSTDTQYF
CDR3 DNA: TGCGCCAGCAGCCTCCGTAGCGGCGGGGGGAGCACAGATACGCAGTATTTT

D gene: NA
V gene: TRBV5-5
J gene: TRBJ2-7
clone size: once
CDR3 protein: CASSERPRQTGSYEQYF
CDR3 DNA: TGTGCCAGCAGCGAGCGCCCCCGGCAGACTGGTTCCTACGAGCAGTACTTC

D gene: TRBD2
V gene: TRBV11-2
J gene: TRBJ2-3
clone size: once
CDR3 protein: CASSRLAGEYTQYF
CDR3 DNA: TGTGCCAGCAGCAGACTAGCGGGAGAATATACGCAGTATTTT

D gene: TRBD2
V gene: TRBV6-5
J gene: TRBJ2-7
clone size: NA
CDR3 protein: CASKFTSGPSYEQYF
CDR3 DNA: TGTGCCAGCAAATTTACTAGCGGACCTTCCTACGAGCAGTACTTC

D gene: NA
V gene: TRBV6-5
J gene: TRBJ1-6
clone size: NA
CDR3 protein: CASSYVQGGNSPLHF
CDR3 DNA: TGTGCCAGCAGCTATGTACAGGGCGGTAATTCACCCCTCCACTTT

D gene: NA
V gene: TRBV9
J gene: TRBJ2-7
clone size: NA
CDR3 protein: CASSESPLEATYEQYF
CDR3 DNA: TGTGCCAGCAGCGAGAGCCCCCTTGAAGCAACCTACGAGCAGTACTTC

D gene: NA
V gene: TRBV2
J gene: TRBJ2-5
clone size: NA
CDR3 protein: CASSEGTYEFQETQYF
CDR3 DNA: TGTGCCAGCAGTGAAGGGACATATGAGTTCCAAGAGACCCAGTACTTC

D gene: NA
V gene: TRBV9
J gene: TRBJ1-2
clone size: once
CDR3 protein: CASSPTENYGYTF
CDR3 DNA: TGTGCCAGCAGCCCCACAGAGAACTATGGCTACACCTTC

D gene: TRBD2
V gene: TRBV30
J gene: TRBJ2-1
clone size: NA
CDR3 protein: CAWSVYPAGDYNEQFF
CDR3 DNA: TGTGCCTGGAGTGTATACCCAGCGGGGGATTACAATGAGCAGTTCTTC

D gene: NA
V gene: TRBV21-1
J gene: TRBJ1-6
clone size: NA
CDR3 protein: CASSNRWTGGGGSPLHF
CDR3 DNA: TGTGCCAGCAGCAACCGTTGGACAGGGGGCGGGGGTTCACCCCTCCACTTT

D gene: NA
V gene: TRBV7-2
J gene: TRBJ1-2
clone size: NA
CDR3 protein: CASSSYYGGYTF
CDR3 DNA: TGTGCCAGCAGCTCTTACTATGGTGGCTACACCTTC

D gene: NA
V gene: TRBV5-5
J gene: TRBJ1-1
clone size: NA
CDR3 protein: CASSPMSMNTEAFF
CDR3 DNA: TGTGCCAGCAGCCCAATGTCAATGAACACTGAAGCTTTCTTT

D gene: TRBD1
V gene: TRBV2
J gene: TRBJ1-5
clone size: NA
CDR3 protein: CASSAGQGTGRPQHF
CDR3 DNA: TGTGCCAGCAGCGCCGGACAGGGGACGGGGCGGCCCCAGCATTTT

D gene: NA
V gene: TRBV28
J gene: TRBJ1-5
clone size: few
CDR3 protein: CATLFGNQPQHF
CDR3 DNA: TGTGCCACCCTATTTGGCAATCAGCCCCAGCATTTT

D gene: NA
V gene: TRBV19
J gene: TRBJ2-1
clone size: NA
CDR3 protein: CASSTYSGPYNEQFF
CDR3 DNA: TGTGCCAGTAGTACTTATAGCGGTCCCTACAATGAGCAGTTCTTC

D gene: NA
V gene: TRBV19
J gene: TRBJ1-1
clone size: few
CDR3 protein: CASSVDSFTEAFF
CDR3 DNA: TGTGCCAGTAGTGTGGACAGCTTCACTGAAGCTTTCTTT

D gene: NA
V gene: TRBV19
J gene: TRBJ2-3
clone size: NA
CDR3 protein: CASSNPRTGPSADTQYF
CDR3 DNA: TGTGCCAGTAGTAACCCTCGAACAGGGCCTTCGGCAGATACGCAGTATTTT

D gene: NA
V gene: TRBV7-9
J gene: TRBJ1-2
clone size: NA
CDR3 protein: CASSQEVYGYTF
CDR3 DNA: TGTGCCAGCAGCCAAGAGGTATATGGCTACACCTTC

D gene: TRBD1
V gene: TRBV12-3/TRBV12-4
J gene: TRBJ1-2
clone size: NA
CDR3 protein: CASSRQGYGYTF
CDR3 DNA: TGTGCCAGCAGCCGACAGGGCTATGGCTACACCTTC

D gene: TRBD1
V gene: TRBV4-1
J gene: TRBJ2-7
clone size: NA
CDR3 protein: CASSQFGTLTGGLMEQYF
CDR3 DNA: TGCGCCAGCAGCCAATTTGGGACTTTGACAGGGGGCTTGATGGAGCAGTACTTC

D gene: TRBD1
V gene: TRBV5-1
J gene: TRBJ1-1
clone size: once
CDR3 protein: CASSATGGLSTEAFF
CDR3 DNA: TGCGCCAGCAGTGCGACAGGGGGGCTCTCGACTGAAGCTTTCTTT

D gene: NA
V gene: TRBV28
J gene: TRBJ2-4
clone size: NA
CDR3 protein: CASSLLAEGAKNIQYF
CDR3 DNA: TGTGCCAGCAGCCTACTTGCGGAGGGAGCCAAAAACATTCAGTACTTC